This T cell receptor (beta chain) was captured in a study of T cells in Graves' hyperthyroidism and ophthalmopathy. Lactation, pregnancy, other autoimmune disease or uncontrolled infection excluded patients. Orbital computed tomography and thyroid ultrasound, together with serum TRAb and thyroxine and clinical symptoms, were used for diagnoses. This clonotype was recorded many times. What it binds is unknown. V lost 2 bases to trimming and J lost 2 bases, with 12 bases between them. Germline V gives CDR1 WNHNN, CDR2 SYGVQD (reference sequence). This CDR3 contains 16 residues. TCR beta CDR3 sequences were amplified from RNA transcripts. The TCR CDR3 first-round RT-PCR relied on the HTBI primer set. TCRdb ran MiXCR on the multiplex PCR reads and lists one entry per CDR3 protein. The table lists 500,000 to 800,000 distinct CDR3 sequences, 45% of them singletons, with under 8% in the top ten. Overall study results and limits: For ophthalmopathy, model prediction preceded onset by a median roughly 6.5 months. Among thyroid clonotypes expanded above 0.001, most also appeared in blood.

The receptor comes from an adult man with Graves' disease, either hyperthyroidism or ophthalmopathy (not recorded which). Sample: peripheral blood or thyroid tissue (not recorded which). The chain uses TRBV10-1 and TRBJ2-2, with D maybe TRBD1 (5 bases). CDR3 residues: CASSEQGLDNTGELFF. The CDR3, as DNA: TGCGCCAGCAGTGAGCAGGGTCTCGATAACACCGGGGAGCTGTTTTTT.